The T cell receptor beta chain under discussion was sequenced for a study of shared clonotypes between healthy human individuals. Generated by immunoSEQ multiplex PCR, the TCRdb table keeps only in-frame clones and is missing some. The sample lists about 480,000 clones; about 75% were seen once. Trimming pared 0 bases from V and 3 bases from J, leaving 16 bases between. The CDR3 is 17 amino acids. Germline values: CDR1 SGHRS, CDR2 YFSETQ. The chain combines TRBV5-1 with TRBJ2-1; tentatively, D is TRBD1 (5 bases). This TCR was sampled from a woman in her thirties or forties in good health. Some clones in this sample may be carry-over from other donors' samples. The sequenced sample was PBMCs. The CDR3 DNA is TGCGCCAGCAGCTTGGTAGGGGCGGCCTCGGGCTACAATGAGCAGTTCTTC. This encodes CASSLVGAASGYNEQFF.